This T cell receptor beta chain was documented in a study of blood T cell repertoires in COVID-19. The CDR3 has 16 amino acids. V lost 3 bases, J lost 5 bases, and 5 bases stayed unmatched. From germline, CDR1 is SNHLY and CDR2 FYNNEI. In the original processing: Reference gene primer amplification in the assay estimated nucleated cell counts. Assay: immunoSEQ multiplex PCR; the TCRdb copy retains only in-frame clones and omits some. That table is the source of V, J and clone size, and D and trimming were worked out from the DNA. The sample has fewer than 120,000 clones, 70% to 90% seen once. This sequence was found in a woman aged 50 to 60 with acute or convalescent COVID-19. The material sequenced was peripheral blood. The chain recombines TRBV2 with TRBJ2-7; 15 bases are shared with TRBD2. CDR3 bases: TGTGCCAGCAGTGAGGGACTAGCGGGAGGAGGAGACGAGCAGTACTTC. Translating gives CASSEGLAGGGDEQYF.